A selection of T cell receptor beta chains follows, all from one sample in a study of blood T cells in healthy people across ages. TCRdb re-analysed the 5' RACE reads in MiXCR, keeping a single row per CDR3 protein. The sample records hundreds of thousands of distinct CDR3 sequences, around 41% being singletons. Sequencing used blood. All receptors come from a man of 80 years or more in good health. CDR3s include the opening cysteine and the closing phenylalanine or tryptophan. D genes are given only for firm matches. Clone size, where shown, is once, few, many, or a class for clones that have expanded.

D gene	V gene	clone size	J gene	CDR3 protein	CDR3 DNA
.	TRBV20-1	many	TRBJ1-5	CSASQQLNQPQHF	TGCAGTGCTAGTCAGCAACTTAATCAGCCCCAGCATTTT
.	TRBV4-2	.	TRBJ2-3	CASSPYSGAADTQYF	TGTGCCAGCAGCCCCTATTCGGGGGCGGCAGATACGCAGTATTTT
TRBD2	TRBV29-1	many	TRBJ2-1	CSVESTGGFVNEQFF	TGCAGCGTTGAAAGTACGGGAGGATTTGTAAATGAGCAGTTCTTC
.	TRBV29-1	few	TRBJ1-1	CSVAKNEAFF	TGCAGCGTGGCGAAAAATGAAGCTTTCTTT
.	TRBV12-3/TRBV12-4	.	TRBJ2-5	CASSSGARLETQYF	TGTGCCAGCAGTTCTGGGGCGAGGCTTGAGACCCAGTACTTC
.	TRBV24-1	.	TRBJ2-7	CATSEGRSEQYF	TGTGCCACCAGTGAAGGCCGGAGTGAGCAGTACTTC
.	TRBV28	.	TRBJ2-7	CASVRLTGEQYF	TGTGCCAGTGTAAGACTTACGGGAGAGCAGTACTTC
.	TRBV6-2/TRBV6-3	.	TRBJ2-3	CASMWSSTDTQYF	TGTGCCAGCATGTGGTCGAGCACAGATACGCAGTATTTT
.	TRBV2	.	TRBJ2-5	CASLGREYRMDEQYF	TGTGCCAGCTTGGGACGGGAGTACCGGATGGATGAGCAGTACTTC
.	TRBV4-1	few	TRBJ2-4	CASSPGVAGQNIQYF	TGCGCCAGCAGCCCCGGCGTAGCAGGGCAAAACATTCAGTACTTC